Listed here is a single T cell receptor (beta chain). The sample comes from a study of identical twins. The CDR3 runs 13 residues. Trimming took off 5 bases at V and 7 bases at J, with 14 bases between the two ends. Via MiXCR, TCRdb re-called the 5' RACE reads, giving one row per CDR3 protein. Among some 500,000 distinct CDR3 sequences listed, roughly 21% were seen once. These data are also associated with another study on T cells expressing NK-cell markers.

The rearrangement links TRBV12-3 or TRBV12-4 to TRBJ2-5, with D hard to call. The receptor was isolated from a woman younger than 35 in good health. The sample was CD4+ T cells sorted from blood. CDR3 coding DNA: TGTGCCAGCAGTCCCACAACCCCGGGGACCCAGTACTTC. It translates to CASSPTTPGTQYF.